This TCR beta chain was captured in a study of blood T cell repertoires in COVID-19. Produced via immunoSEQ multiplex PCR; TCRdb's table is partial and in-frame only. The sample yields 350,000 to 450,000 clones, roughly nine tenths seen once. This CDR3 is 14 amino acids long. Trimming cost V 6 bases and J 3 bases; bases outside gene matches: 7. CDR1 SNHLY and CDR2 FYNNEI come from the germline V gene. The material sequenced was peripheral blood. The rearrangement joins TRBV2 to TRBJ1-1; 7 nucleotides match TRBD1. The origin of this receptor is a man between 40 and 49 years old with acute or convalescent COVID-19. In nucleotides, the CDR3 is TGTGCCAGCAGCCGACAGGGCGGGGACACTGAAGCTTTCTTT. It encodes CASSRQGGDTEAFF.